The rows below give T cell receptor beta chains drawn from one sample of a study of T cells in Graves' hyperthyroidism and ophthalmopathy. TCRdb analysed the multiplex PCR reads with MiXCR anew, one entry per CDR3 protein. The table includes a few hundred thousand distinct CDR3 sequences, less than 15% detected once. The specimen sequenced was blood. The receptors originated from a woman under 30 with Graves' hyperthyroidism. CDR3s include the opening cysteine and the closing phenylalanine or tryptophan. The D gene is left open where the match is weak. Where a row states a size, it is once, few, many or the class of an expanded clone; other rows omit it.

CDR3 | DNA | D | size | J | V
CASSRGLAATGELFF | TGTGCCAGCAGCCGGGGACTAGCGGCCACCGGGGAGCTGTTTTTT | TRBD2 | many | TRBJ2-2 | TRBV11-1
CATRGGQNTEAFF | TGTGCCACCAGGGGGGGGCAGAACACTGAAGCTTTCTTT | - | many | TRBJ1-1 | TRBV24-1
CASSLGGRMNTEAFF | TGTGCCAGCAGCTTAGGGGGCAGGATGAACACTGAAGCTTTCTTT | - | many | TRBJ1-1 | TRBV7-2
CATSDPGTGNGETQYF | TGTGCCACCAGTGATCCAGGGACAGGGAACGGAGAGACCCAGTACTTC | TRBD1 | few | TRBJ2-5 | TRBV24-1
CSAQLGGGGPYEQYF | TGCAGTGCCCAATTGGGGGGGGGCGGTCCCTACGAGCAGTACTTC | - | many | TRBJ2-7 | TRBV20-1
CSASAPGLLDEQFF | TGCAGTGCTTCCGCGCCGGGACTACTGGATGAGCAGTTCTTC | TRBD2 | few | TRBJ2-1 | TRBV20-1
CASRMVGGAAYNEQFF | TGTGCCAGCAGGATGGTCGGGGGGGCCGCTTATAATGAGCAGTTCTTC | TRBD2 | many | TRBJ2-1 | TRBV6-2/TRBV6-3
CSVENGQHIAGTQYF | TGCAGCGTTGAAAATGGACAGCACATCGCGGGGACCCAGTACTTC | - | many | TRBJ2-5 | TRBV29-1
CASSLGQRDEQFF | TGTGCCAGCAGCTTAGGCCAGAGGGATGAGCAGTTCTTC | - | many | TRBJ2-1 | TRBV11-3
CASSLGGLIFTDTQYF | TGTGCCAGCAGCTTAGGGGGGCTCATATTCACAGATACGCAGTATTTT | - | many | TRBJ2-3 | TRBV11-2
CASSFDSREWYGYTF | TGTGCCAGCAGCTTTGACTCAAGGGAGTGGTATGGCTACACCTTC | - | - | TRBJ1-2 | TRBV5-4
CAISVGGSNEKLFF | TGTGCCATCAGTGTGGGGGGCTCCAATGAAAAACTGTTTTTT | - | many | TRBJ1-4 | TRBV10-3
CSARRQTYEQYF | TGCAGTGCTAGACGGCAGACCTACGAGCAGTACTTC | - | - | TRBJ2-7 | TRBV20-1
CASNTGTGLYEQYF | TGTGCCAGCAACACCGGGACAGGTCTTTACGAGCAGTACTTC | TRBD1 | many | TRBJ2-7 | TRBV28
CASRQGLVFYEQYF | TGTGCCAGCAGACAGGGACTAGTTTTCTACGAGCAGTACTTC | TRBD2 | many | TRBJ2-7 | TRBV2
CASSLDVAFRTDTQYF | TGCGCCAGCAGCTTGGATGTAGCCTTCCGCACAGATACGCAGTATTTT | - | many | TRBJ2-3 | TRBV5-1
CASSYTGSGANVLTF | TGTGCCAGCAGTTACACAGGGTCTGGGGCCAACGTCCTGACTTTC | - | many | TRBJ2-6 | TRBV27
CASAGTSGGPGNTGELFF | TGTGCCAGCGCCGGGACTAGCGGGGGTCCTGGGAACACCGGGGAGCTGTTTTTT | TRBD2 | few | TRBJ2-2 | TRBV6-1
CASSQFAGSVDTQYF | TGTGCCAGCAGCCAATTCGCGGGGTCGGTAGATACGCAGTATTTT | - | many | TRBJ2-3 | TRBV7-3
CASSPDRPAPEAFF | TGCGCCAGCAGCCCGGACAGACCAGCCCCTGAAGCTTTCTTT | - | many | TRBJ1-1 | TRBV5-1
CASSYGTMGVVNTEAFF | TGCGCCAGCAGCTATGGCACGATGGGGGTGGTGAACACTGAAGCTTTCTTT | - | - | TRBJ1-1 | TRBV5-1
CASTQGGNPNTIYF | TGTGCCAGCACCCAAGGGGGTAATCCGAACACCATATATTTT | - | many | TRBJ1-3 | TRBV28
CASSLGVGKGSTDTQYF | TGTGCCAGCAGCTTAGGTGTAGGGAAGGGCAGCACAGATACGCAGTATTTT | - | many | TRBJ2-3 | TRBV11-2
CASSQGGSLEAFF | TGCGCCAGCAGCCAGGGAGGCTCCCTTGAAGCTTTCTTT | - | many | TRBJ1-1 | TRBV5-1
CASSYGGGGSNQPQHF | TGTGCCAGCAGTTACGGGGGGGGGGGGAGCAATCAGCCCCAGCATTTT | - | few | TRBJ1-5 | TRBV6-1
CASSLTPYTSSYNEQFF | TGTGCCAGCAGCTTAACCCCTTACACGAGCTCCTACAATGAGCAGTTCTTC | - | many | TRBJ2-1 | TRBV7-2
CASSYSETGPPGYGYTF | TGTGCCAGCAGTTACTCGGAGACAGGGCCGCCCGGCTATGGCTACACCTTC | TRBD1 | many | TRBJ1-2 | TRBV6-6
CASSPGLVAGETQYF | TGTGCCAGCTCACCCGGACTAGTGGCGGGAGAGACCCAGTACTTC | TRBD2 | many | TRBJ2-5 | TRBV18
CSARLAGINIQYF | TGCAGTGCCCGACTAGCGGGGATTAACATTCAGTACTTC | TRBD2 | many | TRBJ2-4 | TRBV20-1
CASSFHEQYF | TGTGCCAGCAGCTTCCACGAGCAGTACTTC | - | - | TRBJ2-7 | TRBV5-8
CASSQMEGGKYGYTF | TGTGCCAGCAGCCAAATGGAGGGGGGAAAATATGGCTACACCTTC | - | many | TRBJ1-2 | TRBV27
CASSEALVAAKQETQYF | TGTGCCAGCAGTGAAGCGCTGGTCGCCGCGAAGCAAGAGACCCAGTACTTC | - | many | TRBJ2-5 | TRBV2
CASRGTSGIKGSYNEQFF | TGTGCCAGCAGGGGGACTAGCGGGATTAAGGGCTCCTACAATGAGCAGTTCTTC | TRBD2 | many | TRBJ2-1 | TRBV2
CASSYWARGADTGELFF | TGTGCCAGCAGTTACTGGGCCCGGGGGGCTGACACCGGGGAGCTGTTTTTT | - | many | TRBJ2-2 | TRBV6-6
CAISGPSKDLGIYNEQFF | TGTGCCATCAGTGGTCCCTCGAAGGATCTTGGAATTTACAATGAGCAGTTCTTC | - | many | TRBJ2-1 | TRBV10-3
CASIQGREQFF | TGTGCCAGTATACAGGGTCGTGAGCAGTTCTTC | - | many | TRBJ2-1 | TRBV19